The clone carrying this T cell receptor (beta chain) was seen a handful of times. The protocol was immunoSEQ multiplex PCR, while the TCRdb copy is restricted to in-frame clones and leaves out a portion. The data hold approximately 530,000 clones, with roughly nine tenths observed a single time. This specimen belongs to a study of blood T cell repertoires in COVID-19. Patients in Seattle were enrolled during active infection, then followed longitudinally. Germline CDR1 and CDR2: SGHRS and YFSETQ. Trimming took 4 bases from V and 3 from J; bases not matched to a gene: 4. The CDR3 contains 14 residues. The material sequenced was peripheral blood. This TCR came from a woman in her fifties or sixties with COVID-19, enrolled during active disease. The gene calls are TRBV5-1 and TRBJ1-2; 9 nucleotides match TRBD1. The CDR3 DNA is TGCGCCAGCAGCCGACAGGGGGTCGACTATGGCTACACCTTC. It encodes CASSRQGVDYGYTF.